This T cell receptor beta chain was retrieved from a study of post-analysis software for immune sequencing data. This clonotype was detected a few times. Its antigen remains unknown. cDNA libraries for TCR beta contained unique molecular identifiers. Around 500,000 cDNA molecules came from about 1 to 10 million T cells. Via MiXCR, TCRdb re-called the PCR reads, giving one row per CDR3 protein. The sample holds hundreds of thousands of distinct CDR3 sequences, just under 30% seen once. The CDR3 sequence is 15 residues long. Trimming pared 5 bases from V and 2 bases from J, leaving 16 bases between. Germline CDR1 is DFQATT and CDR2 is SNEGSKA (reference sequence). Study-wide findings and caveats: With TRBV5-6, TRBV5-1 and TRBV20-1 included, about 5 TRBV segments were more frequent in patients than in controls. The normalized Chao1 diversity of multiple sclerosis patients was significantly lower than that of controls.

The V and J genes are TRBV20-1 and TRBJ1-5; perhaps TRBD1 as D (5 bases). The source is a girl aged 10 to 17 with multiple sclerosis. Source material: blood. The CDR3 is CSARPAGFGNQPQHF. Written as DNA, the CDR3 is TGCAGTGCTCGGCCCGCAGGGTTTGGCAATCAGCCCCAGCATTTT.